The 10 T cell receptor beta chains below were found in one sample sequenced in a study of T cells in Graves' hyperthyroidism and ophthalmopathy. There were TCR beta CDR3 regions amplified from RNA transcripts. The TCR CDR3 was amplified in a first-round RT-PCR using the HTBI primer set. TCRdb redid the calling of the multiplex PCR reads with MiXCR, one entry per CDR3 protein. The sample shows about 290,000 distinct CDR3 sequences, approximately 17% of them seen only once. Source material: blood. These receptors were collected from a man aged 30-40 years with Graves' hyperthyroidism.

For this clonotype: A much larger clone sits a single nucleotide away, making a read error possible. The final CDR3 position lacks the conserved phenylalanine or tryptophan, pointing to a likely read error. The V call is TRBV27, the J call TRBJ2-4, with D uncertain. V lost 8 bases, J lost 0 bases, and 8 bases lay in between. CDR1 MNHEY and CDR2 SMNVEV come from the germline V gene (reference sequence). This CDR3 has 13 amino acids. DNA for the CDR3: TGTGCCAGCTCTGCCATAGCCAAAAACATTCAGTACTCC. Protein: CASSAIAKNIQYS.

Ten or more counts support this clonotype. The genes are TRBV9 and TRBJ2-7; D remains ambiguous. V lost 0 bases and J 1 base, leaving 8 bases between the germline ends. CDR3 size: 14 residues. CDR1 is SGDLS, CDR2 YYNGEE, per germline. The CDR3 reads CASSVDGPSYEQYF. DNA for the CDR3: TGTGCCAGCAGCGTAGACGGGCCTTCCTACGAGCAGTACTTC. Filled out from reference TRBV9 and TRBJ2-7, the complete variable domain reads DSGVTQTPKHLITATGQRVTLRCSPRSGDLSVYWYQQSLDQGLQFLIQYYNGEERAKGNILERFSAQQFPDLHSELNLSSLELGDSALYFCASSVDGPSYEQYFGPGTRLTVT.

A few counts support this clonotype. The chain uses TRBV29-1 and TRBJ1-2; D is perhaps TRBD1 (5 bases). Trimming left V 7 bases short and J 0 bases short, with 18 bases between. This CDR3 is 15 amino acids long. The germline V gene has CDR1 SQVTM and CDR2 ANQGSEA. The CDR3 region is CSARGVGDSNYGYTF. The CDR3 coding sequence is TGCAGCGCTCGAGGGGTGGGAGACTCTAACTATGGCTACACCTTC. Variable domain in full (rest from reference TRBV29-1 and TRBJ1-2): SAVISQKPSRDICQRGTSLTIQCQVDSQVTMMFWYRQQPGQSLTLIATANQGSEATYESGFVIDKFPISRPNLTFSTLTVSNMSPEDSSIYLCSARGVGDSNYGYTFGSGTRLTVV.

This clonotype has at least ten counts. The genes are TRBV7-9 and TRBJ2-1; D is unclear. The CDR3 is made up of 16 amino acids. With 1 base removed from V and 0 bases from J, the gap between germline ends came to 10 bases. Germline values: CDR1 SEHNR, CDR2 FQNEAQ (reference sequence). This chain's CDR3 is CASSLVATSSYNEQFF. The CDR3 coding sequence is TGTGCCAGCAGCTTAGTCGCGACTTCCTCCTACAATGAGCAGTTCTTC.

DNA of the CDR3: TGTGCCAGCAGCTTAGCACTAGCGGGAGACACAGATACGCAGTATTTT. Its protein is CASSLALAGDTDTQYF. The V and J genes are TRBV11-1 and TRBJ2-3; 11 bases match TRBD2. V shed 0 bases and J 2 bases; nucleotides not matched to a gene: 1. Germline CDR1 and CDR2: SGHAT and FQDESV (reference sequence). CDR3 length equals 16 residues. The whole variable domain, remainder taken from reference TRBV11-1 and TRBJ2-3, is EAEVAQSPRYKITEKSQAVAFWCDPISGHATLYWYRQILGQGPELLVQFQDESVVDDSQLPKDRFSAERLKGVDSTLKIQPAELGDSAMYLCASSLALAGDTDTQYFGPGTRLTVL.

The rearrangement uses TRBV15 and TRBJ2-5; possible D gene TRBD1, 7 bases. CDR1 is LNHNV and CDR2 is YYDKDF in the germline V gene (reference sequence). The germline V and J ends were trimmed by 0 bases and 5 bases, with 10 bases remaining between them. The CDR3 contains 14 residues. CDR3 in amino acids: CATSRDGGGETQYF. The CDR3 nucleotides read TGTGCCACCAGCAGAGATGGAGGGGGCGAGACCCAGTACTTC.

In this sample, this clonotype turned up many times. The chain is built from TRBV20-1 and TRBJ1-4, with 7 nucleotides matching TRBD1. CDR1 is DFQATT and CDR2 is SNEGSKA in the germline V gene (reference sequence). The CDR3 totals 15 residues. Germline trimming cut 1 base from V and 4 bases from J; bases unmatched to any gene: 6. Here the CDR3 DNA reads TGCAGTGCTAGAGTCGACAGGGATTTTAATGAAAAACTGTTTTTT. This codes for CSARVDRDFNEKLFF.

This clonotype was counted at least ten times. J is TRBJ2-1 and V is TRBV6-1; 9 nucleotides match TRBD2. The germline V gene has CDR1 MNHNS and CDR2 SASEGT. This CDR3 comprises 14 residues. V lost 11 bases and J lost 5; bases outside the gene matches: 10. The CDR3 region is CAGRPSGINNEQFF. The DNA of the CDR3 is TGTGCCGGAAGACCTAGCGGGATTAACAATGAGCAGTTCTTC.

This clonotype was recorded at least ten times. The chain uses TRBV11-3 and TRBJ2-1, with TRBD2 identical over 9 bases. The junction had 11 bases not matched to a gene; V was cut back by 2 bases and J by 9 bases. CDR1 is SGHNT and CDR2 is YENEEA in the germline V gene. This CDR3 contains 16 residues. The CDR3 spells CASSLRVREGPGEQFF. For the CDR3, the DNA is TGTGCCAGCAGCTTAAGAGTGCGGGAGGGCCCGGGTGAGCAGTTCTTC.

This clonotype occurred many times. This rearrangement joins TRBV2 to TRBJ2-2; D gene unclear. CDR3 length: 14 residues. With 0 bases removed from V and 7 bases from J, the gap between germline ends came to 9 bases. Per germline, CDR1 SNHLY and CDR2 FYNNEI. This chain's CDR3 is CASSEANASGELFF. The CDR3 DNA is TGTGCCAGCAGTGAAGCGAATGCGAGCGGGGAGCTGTTTTTT.